Shown below are 24 T cell receptor beta chains from a single sample sequenced in a study of technical replicates of blood from several donors. Method: immunoSEQ multiplex PCR; TCRdb's copy keeps in-frame clones and lacks some. The table includes more than 90,000 clones, about 94% detected once. Specimen: T cells isolated from PBMCs. These receptor sequences come from a human donor in good health.

This clone was seen a single time. J is TRBJ2-5 and V is TRBV5-1; TRBD1 might be the D (6 bases). Between the trimmed V and J ends, which lost 5 bases and 1 base, there was a span of 9 bases. The V gene's germline CDR1 is SGHRS and CDR2 YFSETQ. CDR3 length: 13 amino acids. In DNA form, the CDR3 reads TGCGCCAGCAGGATGGACAGCCAAGAGACCCAGTACTTC. It translates to CASRMDSQETQYF.

The rearrangement joins TRBV5-1 to TRBJ2-1, with a possible D match to TRBD2 (5 bases). This CDR3 has 13 residues. V lost 5 bases and J lost 6, with 12 bases in between. Per germline, CDR1 SGHRS and CDR2 YFSETQ. The CDR3 DNA reads as TGCGCCAGCAGACGGGCTAGCAGCAATGAGCAGTTCTTC. Translation: CASRRASSNEQFF.

V is TRBV5-1 and J is TRBJ1-4; TRBD1 matches 11 bases. V lost 1 base and J lost 0; bases outside the gene matches: 5. Germline values: CDR1 SGHRS, CDR2 YFSETQ. The length of the CDR3 is 18 residues. The CDR3 loop reads CASSLWDRGATTNEKLFF. CDR3 nucleotides: TGCGCCAGCAGCTTGTGGGACAGGGGGGCTACAACTAATGAAAAACTGTTTTTT.

The chain couples TRBV6-1 to TRBJ2-7; 7 bases line up with TRBD2. With V trimmed by 6 bases and J by 0 bases, 8 bases remained unmatched. The germline V gene encodes CDR1 MNHNS and CDR2 SASEGT. The CDR3 spans 15 residues. The CDR3 DNA reads as TGTGCCAGCAGGGAGACTAGCCTGAGCTCCTACGAGCAGTACTTC. Protein: CASRETSLSSYEQYF.

In this sample, this clone turned up once. The chain employs TRBV7-2 and TRBJ1-1, with TRBD1 identical over 7 bases. Looked up from germline, CDR1 is SGHTA and CDR2 is FQGNSA. This CDR3 region has 14 residues. Trimming cost V 5 bases and J 8 bases; bases outside gene matches: 11. The CDR3 DNA follows: TGTGCCAGCAGCGCACAGACAGGGTATGGGGAAGCTTTCTTT. It encodes CASSAQTGYGEAFF.

The rearrangement joins TRBV19 to TRBJ2-3; D gene uncertain. Trimming took off 3 bases at V and 0 bases at J, with 13 bases between the two ends. This CDR3 has 16 residues. Germline V lookup: CDR1 LNHDA, CDR2 SQIVND (reference sequence). The CDR3 DNA is TGTGCCAGTAGTATTTTTCACCGCGAGAGCACAGATACGCAGTATTTT. Translating it yields CASSIFHRESTDTQYF.

The chain couples TRBV10-2 to TRBJ2-6; a weak D match, TRBD2 (5 bases). V lost 4 bases, J lost 2 bases, and 9 bases lay in between. The CDR3 totals 15 residues. Germline loops: CDR1 WSHSY, CDR2 SAAADI. CDR3 nucleotide sequence: TGCGCCAGCAGTGTGGGGAGAGCTGGGGCCAACGTCCTGACTTTC. As protein: CASSVGRAGANVLTF.

A single count supports this clone. The chain couples TRBV11-2 to TRBJ2-1, with 8 bases identical to TRBD2. CDR3 length equals 15 residues. CDR1 and CDR2 from the germline V gene are SGHAT and FQNNGV. J gave up 6 bases and V 6 bases, and 10 bases lay outside the gene matches. CDR3: CASRTSRGGPNEQFF. In DNA form, the CDR3 reads TGTGCCAGCAGGACCTCTCGGGGGGGCCCCAATGAGCAGTTCTTC.

The count of this clone is one. The junction and the germline gene differ at one end; a read error may be behind it. CDR3 residues: CASSLRSGSSSYNEQFF. For the CDR3, the DNA is TGTGCTAGCAGCTTAAGATCGGGGTCTAGCTCCTACAATGAGCAGTTCTTC. This rearrangement joins TRBV7-7 to TRBJ2-1, with TRBD2 as a possible D gene (5 bases). The CDR3 is made up of 17 amino acids. Per germline, CDR1 SSHAT and CDR2 FNYEAQ (reference sequence).

The V and J genes are TRBV2 and TRBJ2-5; D gene uncertain. The germline gives CDR1 SNHLY, CDR2 FYNNEI. Trimming pared 8 bases from V and 2 bases from J, leaving 9 bases between. The CDR3 covers 12 residues. In nucleotides, the CDR3 is TGTGCCAGCTTGTGGCTGCAAGAGACCCAGTACTTC. This codes for CASLWLQETQYF. Supplemented by reference TRBV2 and TRBJ2-5, the full variable domain reads EPEVTQTPSHQVTQMGQEVILRCVPISNHLYFYWYRQILGQKVEFLVSFYNNEISEKSEIFDDQFSVERPDGSNFTLKIRSTKLEDSAMYFCASLWLQETQYFGPGTRLLVL.

The rearrangement links TRBV11-2 to TRBJ2-2, with 10 bases lining up with TRBD1. The CDR3 has 17 amino acids. The V and J ends lost 7 bases and 5 bases, in that order; junction bases with no gene match: 13. CDR1 and CDR2 (germline): SGHAT, FQNNGV. CDR3 bases: TGTGCCAGCATCCGAAACCGGGACAGGGGTTATACCGGGGAGCTGTTTTTT. It specifies CASIRNRDRGYTGELFF.

The chain uses TRBV10-2 and TRBJ2-3, with D maybe TRBD1 (6 bases). The germline gives CDR1 WSHSY, CDR2 SAAADI. The CDR3 runs 16 residues. Trimming stripped 4 bases from V and 7 bases from J, with 21 bases between. CDR3 loop: CASSGRRDWDTYTQYF. As DNA, the CDR3 is TGCGCCAGCAGTGGACGCCGGGATTGGGACACTTATACGCAGTATTTT.

This chain connects TRBV5-1 to TRBJ2-3, with D possibly matching TRBD2 (5 bases). The CDR3 consists of 14 residues. Germline loops: CDR1 SGHRS, CDR2 YFSETQ. Trimming shortened V by 0 bases and J by 3 bases, and 8 bases separated the two germline ends. The CDR3 DNA follows: TGCGCCAGCAGCTTGGGAGGGAGAACAGATACGCAGTATTTT. This encodes CASSLGGRTDTQYF.

V gene TRBV7-9 combines with J gene TRBJ2-7; D not resolved. Between the trimmed V and J ends, which lost 1 base and 5 bases, there was a span of 12 bases. Germline V gene data show CDR1 as SEHNR and CDR2 as FQNEAQ (reference sequence). This CDR3 is 14 amino acids long. CDR3 DNA: TGTGCCAGCAGCTTAGAGCTAGTGGCCCACGAGCAGTACTTC. This gives the protein CASSLELVAHEQYF.

This rearrangement joins TRBV4-1 to TRBJ2-1, with 11 nucleotides matching TRBD2. The CDR3 is 13 amino acids. V lost 4 bases to trimming and J lost 8 bases; unmatched junction nucleotides: 1. Germline CDR1 MGHRA, CDR2 YSYEKL. CDR3 amino acids: CASSLLAGDEQFF. CDR3 DNA: TGCGCCAGCAGCCTACTAGCGGGGGATGAGCAGTTCTTC.

In its sample, this clone was seen once. An end of the junction differs from the germline gene, which may be a read error. The chain uses TRBV2 and TRBJ2-1; 7 bases agree with TRBD1. Per germline, CDR1 SNHLY and CDR2 FYNNEI. This CDR3 has 13 amino acids. The CDR3 here is CASTEGTVDEQFF. The CDR3 nucleotides read TGTGCCAGCACTGAAGGGACAGTTGATGAGCAGTTCTTC.

The chain joins TRBV14 to TRBJ1-4, with D possibly matching TRBD1 (5 bases). The CDR3 is 16 amino acids. Trimming took 7 bases from V and 6 from J, leaving 21 bases between them. The germline V gene encodes CDR1 SGHDN and CDR2 FVKESK. The CDR3 DNA sequence: TGTGCCAGCACGGGGGGGGAGATGGGGAGAGATGAAAAACTGTTTTTT. Amino acids: CASTGGEMGRDEKLFF.

The chain combines TRBV11-2 with TRBJ2-5, with 7 bases aligning to TRBD1. This CDR3 spans 16 amino acids. V lost 8 bases, J lost 3 bases, and 15 bases stayed unmatched. Germline loops: CDR1 SGHAT, CDR2 FQNNGV. CDR3 bases: TGTGCCAGCCGAAAGCTGACAGGGTCTTTCGAAGAGACCCAGTACTTC. It translates to CASRKLTGSFEETQYF. Full variable domain (rest looked up from reference TRBV11-2 and TRBJ2-5): EAGVAQSPRYKIIEKRQSVAFWCNPISGHATLYWYQQILGQGPKLLIQFQNNGVVDDSQLPKDRFSAERLKGVDSTLKIQPAKLEDSAVYLCASRKLTGSFEETQYFGPGTRLLVL.

This chain joins TRBV5-1 and TRBJ2-7; 8 nucleotides align to TRBD1. CDR3 length equals 13 residues. V lost 4 bases, J lost 5 bases, and 5 bases stayed unmatched. Germline loops: CDR1 SGHRS, CDR2 YFSETQ. The CDR3 DNA reads as TGCGCCAGCAGCCCGACAGGGGCCAACGAGCAGTACTTC. It translates to CASSPTGANEQYF.

This chain joins TRBV28 and TRBJ2-3, with D possibly matching TRBD2 (6 bases). V lost 5 bases and J 4 bases, leaving 22 bases between the germline ends. The V gene's germline CDR1 is MDHEN and CDR2 SYDVKM. This CDR3 contains 17 residues. CDR3 bases: TGTGCCAGCAGTCCCTTAGATGGCGGGATAGGGGCAGATACGCAGTATTTT. This encodes CASSPLDGGIGADTQYF.

This chain connects TRBV18 to TRBJ2-1, with TRBD1 as a possible D gene (6 bases). Looked up from germline, CDR1 is KGHSH and CDR2 is LQKENI. The germline V and J ends were trimmed by 4 bases and 2 bases, with 12 bases remaining between them. The CDR3 runs to 15 residues. Here the CDR3 reads CASSLQGGPYNEQFF. CDR3 DNA sequence: TGTGCCAGCTCACTCCAAGGGGGACCCTACAATGAGCAGTTCTTC.

For the CDR3, the DNA is TGTGCCAGCAGCGAGAGCGGGAGGGCCCCAGATACGCAGTATTTT. It codes for CASSESGRAPDTQYF. The rearrangement uses TRBV9 and TRBJ2-3; 10 bases are a match to TRBD2. CDR3 size: 15 residues. V trimming: 3 bases; J trimming: 4 bases; junction bases outside the gene matches: 5. Germline V gene data show CDR1 as SGDLS and CDR2 as YYNGEE. Full variable domain (remainder filled in from reference TRBV9 and TRBJ2-3): DSGVTQTPKHLITATGQRVTLRCSPRSGDLSVYWYQQSLDQGLQFLIQYYNGEERAKGNILERFSAQQFPDLHSELNLSSLELGDSALYFCASSESGRAPDTQYFGPGTRLTVL.

The J gene is TRBJ2-3, the V gene TRBV10-3; 8 bases are shared with TRBD2. Germline-derived CDR1 and CDR2 are ENHRY and SYGVKD. V dropped 5 bases and J dropped 2; count of bases not matched to a gene: 9. CDR3 size: 16 residues. CDR3 region: CAISSVEGLVTDTQYF. Here the CDR3 DNA reads TGTGCCATCAGTAGCGTGGAGGGACTAGTCACAGATACGCAGTATTTT.

V is TRBV5-1 and J is TRBJ2-1; a possible D gene is TRBD2 (6 bases). Trimming shortened V by 4 bases and J by 3 bases, and 14 bases separated the two germline ends. Germline CDR1 reads SGHRS; CDR2 reads YFSETQ. CDR3 length: 15 residues. CDR3 loop: CASSPALARYNEQFF. The CDR3 DNA reads as TGCGCCAGCAGCCCCGCTCTAGCGCGCTACAATGAGCAGTTCTTC.